A selection of T cell receptor beta chains follows, all from one sample in a study of shared clonotypes between healthy human individuals. TCRdb's copy holds only in-frame clones and misses some; the assay was immunoSEQ multiplex PCR. Here the sample spans approximately 2.1 million clones, roughly 93% being singletons. The sample taken for sequencing was naive CD4+ T cells from PBMCs. All receptors come from a man between 18 and 29 years old in good health. Some clones in this sample may be carry-over from other donors' samples. Each CDR3 is given with its conserved first and last residue.

v_call: TRBV5-1
j_call: TRBJ2-3
cdr3_aa: CASSSGGTDTQYF

v_call: TRBV5-4
j_call: TRBJ2-5
cdr3_aa: CASSLMAVQETQYF

v_call: TRBV28
j_call: TRBJ1-2
cdr3_aa: CASSLIGPNYGYTF

v_call: TRBV14
j_call: TRBJ2-2
cdr3_aa: CASSQDRQRGVSTGELFF

v_call: TRBV5-1
j_call: TRBJ2-2
cdr3_aa: CASSLVPSGITGELFF

v_call: TRBV18
j_call: TRBJ1-2
cdr3_aa: CASSPRGTGDGYTF

v_call: TRBV11-3
j_call: TRBJ2-7
cdr3_aa: CASSPGTGFYEQYF

v_call: TRBV9
j_call: TRBJ2-4
cdr3_aa: CASSDRLLASIAKNIQYF

v_call: TRBV5-1
j_call: TRBJ1-1
cdr3_aa: CASSPRTDLAEAFF

v_call: TRBV7-2
j_call: TRBJ2-7
cdr3_aa: CASSLVRASGRGEQYF

v_call: TRBV14
j_call: TRBJ1-1
cdr3_aa: CASSRLQGNTEAFF

v_call: TRBV28
j_call: TRBJ2-2
cdr3_aa: CASSLFPGIRSGELFF

v_call: TRBV19
j_call: TRBJ1-5
cdr3_aa: CASSRSGLLSNQPQHF

v_call: TRBV18
j_call: TRBJ1-2
cdr3_aa: CASSPPGTGYGYTF

v_call: TRBV15
j_call: TRBJ2-7
cdr3_aa: CATSRDRFGRSYEQYF

v_call: TRBV25-1
j_call: TRBJ2-3
cdr3_aa: CASSDGRGGTDTQYF

v_call: TRBV28
j_call: TRBJ2-7
cdr3_aa: CASGALGQYF

v_call: TRBV4-2
j_call: TRBJ2-1
cdr3_aa: CASSQEPSGSSYNEQFF

v_call: TRBV9
j_call: TRBJ1-1
cdr3_aa: CASREMNTEAFF

v_call: TRBV30
j_call: TRBJ2-4
cdr3_aa: CAWSEAGLNIQYF

v_call: TRBV5-1
j_call: TRBJ2-5
cdr3_aa: CASSRGQGSETQYF

v_call: TRBV4-1
j_call: -
cdr3_aa: CASSRGQGDYEQYF

v_call: TRBV10-3
j_call: TRBJ2-7
cdr3_aa: CAIKTGLAGGLGEQYF

v_call: TRBV6-5
j_call: TRBJ2-7
cdr3_aa: CASSYSTGGSYEQYF

v_call: TRBV7-2
j_call: TRBJ2-2
cdr3_aa: CASSQLQDFGELFF

v_call: TRBV6-1
j_call: TRBJ1-3
cdr3_aa: CASSESGFGNTIYF

v_call: TRBV18
j_call: TRBJ2-1
cdr3_aa: CASSPGDRGVNEQFF

v_call: TRBV5-1
j_call: TRBJ2-1
cdr3_aa: CASSPLGSGRQGYNEQFF

v_call: TRBV2
j_call: TRBJ1-4
cdr3_aa: CASSPLATNEKLFF

v_call: TRBV18
j_call: TRBJ2-7
cdr3_aa: CASSPSRVGNEQYF

v_call: TRBV5-1
j_call: TRBJ2-3
cdr3_aa: CASSHGTSGSRGTDTQYF

v_call: TRBV5-8
j_call: TRBJ1-1
cdr3_aa: CASAPGHRNTEAFF

v_call: TRBV7-9
j_call: TRBJ2-7
cdr3_aa: CASSPRDRVNEQYF

v_call: TRBV6-6
j_call: TRBJ2-5
cdr3_aa: CASSYIAGLEKTQYF

v_call: TRBV7-2
j_call: TRBJ1-5
cdr3_aa: CASSLVGGTANQPQHF

v_call: TRBV11-3
j_call: TRBJ1-1
cdr3_aa: CASSLGGVQDTEAFF

v_call: TRBV5-8
j_call: TRBJ1-5
cdr3_aa: CASSLFGTVRGAQHF

v_call: TRBV30
j_call: TRBJ2-1
cdr3_aa: CAWGFGPGAYNEQFF

v_call: TRBV5-1
j_call: TRBJ1-2
cdr3_aa: CASSLRGQGDGGYTF

v_call: TRBV30
j_call: TRBJ1-1
cdr3_aa: CAWSQGGTEAFF

v_call: TRBV5-1
j_call: TRBJ2-7
cdr3_aa: CASSPRPGEISEQYF

v_call: TRBV5-1
j_call: TRBJ2-7
cdr3_aa: CASSSTSGGGSYEQYF

v_call: TRBV6-1
j_call: TRBJ2-7
cdr3_aa: CASSENGQTYEQYF

v_call: TRBV5-1
j_call: TRBJ2-5
cdr3_aa: CASSSGTHQETQYF

v_call: TRBV6-1
j_call: TRBJ1-2
cdr3_aa: CASLLGGRDGYTF

v_call: TRBV5-1
j_call: TRBJ2-7
cdr3_aa: CASSGTSYEQYF

v_call: TRBV28
j_call: TRBJ2-3
cdr3_aa: CASAGRLGDTQYF

v_call: TRBV19
j_call: TRBJ2-5
cdr3_aa: CASSKGLAGGPSQETQYF

v_call: TRBV11-2
j_call: TRBJ2-2
cdr3_aa: CASSPGGTGELFF

v_call: TRBV5-4
j_call: TRBJ1-6
cdr3_aa: CASSFLGGDNSPLHF

v_call: TRBV12-5
j_call: TRBJ1-2
cdr3_aa: CASGLSVGTTSYTF

v_call: TRBV7-8
j_call: TRBJ1-3
cdr3_aa: CASSLSRGNTIYF

v_call: TRBV29-1
j_call: TRBJ2-3
cdr3_aa: CSVDTQPGTGGADTQYF

v_call: TRBV2
j_call: TRBJ1-2
cdr3_aa: CASSADGGYDGYTF

v_call: TRBV6-6
j_call: TRBJ2-5
cdr3_aa: CASSRLAGDGETQYF

v_call: TRBV6-1
j_call: TRBJ1-3
cdr3_aa: CASSESHSGNTIYF

v_call: TRBV6-5
j_call: TRBJ2-5
cdr3_aa: CASRLGGTQYF